This T cell receptor (beta chain) was identified during a study of blood T cell repertoires in COVID-19. The data were produced by immunoSEQ multiplex PCR, yet TCRdb's version contains in-frame clones alone and is incomplete. The sample includes hundreds of thousands of clones, roughly 88% seen only once; the top ten take around 2.1%. Source material: PBMCs or T cells enriched from blood (not recorded which). This TCR derives from a man aged 30 to 45 who had recovered from COVID-19.

CDR3 region: CASSPWDRLNTEAFF. CDR3 nucleotide sequence: TGTGCCAGCAGTCCTTGGGACAGGTTAAACACTGAAGCTTTCTTT. J is TRBJ1-1 and V is TRBV6-5; 8 nucleotides line up with TRBD1. Germline V lookup: CDR1 MNHEY, CDR2 SVGAGI. This CDR3 region has 15 residues. Trimming cost V 5 bases and J 2 bases; bases outside gene matches: 7.